The source of this TCR beta chain is a study of beta chain features in type 1 diabetes. This CDR3 has 16 amino acids. Trimming removed 3 bases at V and 3 bases at J, with 18 bases between. Germline assignment: CDR1 SGDLS and CDR2 YYNGEE. The table lists this clone with a few counts. Expressed TCRB transcripts were sequenced because the entire RNA isolate underwent reverse transcription. The data were produced by immunoSEQ multiplex PCR, yet TCRdb's version contains in-frame clones alone and is incomplete. This repertoire shows more than 350,000 clones, roughly 11% found once; its top ten account for about 0.042%.

This receptor was identified in a young woman in good health. The sample was naive CD4+ T cells from blood. This chain joins TRBV9 and TRBJ2-5; possibly TRBD1 for D (5 bases). The CDR3 region has the DNA TGTGCCAGCAGCGGCACAGCAGGGTTGCCCGAAGAGACCCAGTACTTC. Translated: CASSGTAGLPEETQYF. The variable domain in full, with the rest retrieved from reference TRBV9 and TRBJ2-5, is DSGVTQTPKHLITATGQRVTLRCSPRSGDLSVYWYQQSLDQGLQFLIQYYNGEERAKGNILERFSAQQFPDLHSELNLSSLELGDSALYFCASSGTAGLPEETQYFGPGTRLLVL.